A selection of T cell receptor beta chains follows, all from one sample in a study of blood T cell repertoires in COVID-19. Here immunoSEQ multiplex PCR was the method, and the copy in TCRdb shows in-frame clones only, minus some. The data contain about 110,000 clones, about four fifths of them singletons. Material for sequencing was peripheral blood. The receptors were sampled from a woman between 65 and 79 years old with acute or convalescent COVID-19. Both conserved end residues are part of each CDR3. D genes are given only for firm matches. Size is omitted from some rows. Given values are once, few, many or a class for expanded clones.

NA,TRBV7-6,NA,TRBJ1-2,CASSLAGRGGKGYTF,TGTGCCAGCAGCTTAGCGGGGAGGGGAGGAAAAGGCTACACCTTC
NA,TRBV18,TRBD1,TRBJ2-2,CASSPGDRGTYTGELFF,TGTGCCAGCTCACCCGGAGACAGGGGGACATACACCGGGGAGCTGTTTTTT
few,TRBV2,TRBD1,TRBJ2-1,CASSDVGQGAYNEQFF,TGTGCCAGCAGTGACGTAGGACAGGGGGCCTACAATGAGCAGTTCTTC
NA,TRBV2,NA,TRBJ1-1,CASSQDSLYTEAFF,TGTGCCAGCAGTCAAGACAGCTTGTACACTGAAGCTTTCTTT
NA,TRBV28,TRBD1,TRBJ1-2,CASSPHSQGEGGYTF,TGTGCCAGCAGTCCCCACTCACAGGGGGAAGGAGGCTACACCTTC
NA,TRBV7-8,NA,TRBJ2-7,CASSQATGKTYEQYF,TGTGCCAGCAGCCAAGCCACAGGGAAAACCTACGAGCAGTACTTC
once,TRBV29-1,NA,TRBJ1-2,CSVDKGGNYGYTF,TGCAGCGTTGACAAAGGAGGGAACTATGGCTACACCTTC
NA,TRBV9,TRBD2,TRBJ2-6,CASSVGWGLAGFSGANVLTF,TGTGCCAGCAGCGTAGGTTGGGGACTAGCGGGGTTCTCTGGGGCCAACGTCCTGACTTTC
NA,TRBV11-2,NA,TRBJ2-2,CASSFGPTNTGELFF,TGTGCCAGCAGCTTTGGTCCTACGAACACCGGGGAGCTGTTTTTT
once,TRBV3-1/TRBV3-2,TRBD2,TRBJ2-7,CASSLGTSGYEQYF,TGTGCCAGCAGCCTCGGGACTAGCGGTTACGAGCAGTACTTC
NA,TRBV7-2,NA,TRBJ1-1,CASSRENTEAFF,TGTGCCAGCAGTCGCGAGAACACTGAAGCTTTCTTT
NA,TRBV7-2,NA,TRBJ1-5,CASSFKGDGVQPQHF,TGTGCCAGCAGCTTTAAGGGCGACGGGGTTCAGCCCCAGCATTTT
NA,TRBV5-1,TRBD2,TRBJ2-1,CASSPLTSGDEQFF,TGCGCCAGCAGCCCGTTAACTAGCGGGGATGAGCAGTTCTTC
NA,TRBV19,NA,TRBJ2-1,CASSIAGIQFF,TGTGCCAGTAGTATAGCCGGGATTCAGTTCTTC
NA,TRBV10-3,NA,TRBJ1-5,CAISEPGVEQPQHF,TGTGCCATCAGTGAGCCAGGGGTAGAACAGCCCCAGCATTTT
NA,TRBV7-9,NA,TRBJ2-5,CASSTGWHGTQYF,TGTGCCAGCAGCACGGGGTGGCACGGGACCCAGTACTTC
NA,TRBV5-6,NA,TRBJ1-1,CASSLGGRLGTEAFF,TGTGCCAGCAGCTTGGGTGGCAGGTTGGGCACTGAAGCTTTCTTT
few,TRBV28,NA,TRBJ2-7,CATSRISYEQYF,TGTGCCACCTCCAGAATTTCCTACGAGCAGTACTTC
NA,TRBV2,TRBD1,TRBJ2-2,CASSGGQGSGNTGELFF,TGTGCCAGCAGCGGGGGACAGGGGTCGGGGAACACCGGGGAGCTGTTTTTT
NA,TRBV28,TRBD1,TRBJ1-3,CASRKGQGTDGNTIYF,TGTGCCAGCAGAAAAGGACAGGGGACAGATGGAAACACCATATATTTT
NA,TRBV7-9,TRBD2,TRBJ2-1,CASSHFFATSGYNEQFF,TGTGCCAGCAGCCACTTCTTCGCGACTAGCGGCTACAATGAGCAGTTCTTC
few,TRBV7-9,TRBD1,TRBJ2-7,CASSLTTGHYEQYF,TGTGCCAGCAGCTTAACGACAGGGCACTACGAGCAGTACTTC
once,TRBV5-5,TRBD1,TRBJ1-6,CASSSDRGRNSPLHF,TGTGCCAGCAGTTCCGACAGGGGACGGAATTCACCCCTCCACTTT
NA,TRBV3-1/TRBV3-2,TRBD1,TRBJ1-4,CASSQDMTGGIEKLFF,TGTGCCAGCAGCCAAGATATGACAGGGGGGATTGAAAAACTGTTTTTT
NA,TRBV7-8,NA,TRBJ2-1,CASSFRRSYNEQFF,TGTGCCAGCAGCTTCCGCCGGAGCTACAATGAGCAGTTCTTC
NA,TRBV4-3,NA,TRBJ2-2,CASSRLSQAGELFF,TGCGCCAGCAGCCGCCTGAGCCAAGCCGGGGAGCTGTTTTTT
NA,TRBV7-9,NA,TRBJ2-7,CASSLAEGVYEQYF,TGTGCCAGCAGTCTAGCGGAGGGGGTCTACGAGCAGTACTTC
NA,TRBV25-1,NA,TRBJ1-2,CASSSQGYYGYTF,TGTGCCAGCAGTTCACAGGGATACTATGGCTACACCTTC
NA,TRBV15,NA,TRBJ1-3,CATSRDRGLFSGNTIYF,TGTGCCACCAGCAGAGACAGGGGCCTTTTCTCTGGAAACACCATATATTTT
NA,TRBV27,NA,TRBJ1-2,CASSLNREEDGYTF,TGTGCCAGCAGTTTAAACCGTGAGGAGGATGGCTACACCTTC
NA,TRBV14,NA,TRBJ2-7,CASSEQYEQYF,TGTGCCAGCAGCGAACAATACGAGCAGTACTTC
NA,TRBV9,NA,TRBJ1-2,CASSVDSNYGYTF,TGTGCCAGCAGCGTGGACAGTAACTATGGCTACACCTTC
few,TRBV6-5,TRBD2,TRBJ2-3,CASRPGGAYTQYF,TGTGCCAGCCGCCCCGGGGGGGCTTATACGCAGTATTTT
NA,TRBV4-3,TRBD1,TRBJ1-4,CASSTRDRGRKFF,TGCGCCAGCAGCACCCGGGACAGGGGGCGTAAGTTTTTT
once,TRBV27,TRBD1,TRBJ1-4,CASSPKPGGLSEKLFF,TGTGCCAGCAGCCCAAAGCCAGGGGGTCTAAGTGAAAAACTGTTTTTT
NA,TRBV19,NA,TRBJ2-3,CASSIPHGADTQYF,TGTGCCAGTAGTATCCCCCACGGTGCAGATACGCAGTATTTT
NA,TRBV18,TRBD1,TRBJ2-3,CASSPKVDRAGNDTQYF,TGTGCCAGCTCACCAAAGGTGGACAGGGCAGGGAATGATACGCAGTATTTT
NA,TRBV7-9,TRBD2,TRBJ2-3,CASSLTQRLAGTDTQYF,TGTGCCAGCAGCCTCACCCAGCGACTAGCGGGGACAGATACGCAGTATTTT
NA,TRBV27,NA,TRBJ1-5,CASSFRWTASNQPQHF,TGTGCCAGCAGTTTCAGGTGGACAGCTAGCAATCAGCCCCAGCATTTT
NA,TRBV6-5,NA,TRBJ1-5,CASSYGAGEQPQHF,TGTGCCAGCAGTTACGGGGCAGGGGAACAGCCCCAGCATTTT
once,TRBV7-2,TRBD2,TRBJ2-5,CASSSRLAGYQETQYF,TGTGCCAGCAGCTCCAGACTAGCGGGCTACCAAGAGACCCAGTACTTC
NA,TRBV9,TRBD2,TRBJ2-7,CASSVAGAPSHEQYF,TGTGCCAGCAGCGTCGCGGGAGCGCCCTCCCACGAGCAGTACTTC
NA,TRBV29-1,TRBD1,TRBJ2-7,CSVEGDRVYEQYF,TGCAGCGTTGAGGGGGACAGGGTCTACGAGCAGTACTTC
NA,TRBV23-1,TRBD1,TRBJ1-5,CASSLPPGQGICWCNQPQHF,TGCGCCAGCAGTCTACCTCCGGGACAGGGCATTTGTTGGTGCAATCAGCCCCAGCATTTT
NA,TRBV4-1,NA,TRBJ1-2,CASSQAERNHGYTF,TGCGCCAGCAGCCAAGCCGAGCGGAATCATGGCTACACCTTC
few,TRBV18,NA,TRBJ2-2,CASSPRLGADTGELFF,TGTGCCAGCTCACCCAGGCTGGGGGCGGACACCGGGGAGCTGTTTTTT
NA,TRBV11-3,TRBD2,TRBJ2-5,CASSIGLAGQETQYF,TGTGCCAGCAGCATCGGACTAGCGGGGCAAGAGACCCAGTACTTC
NA,TRBV7-9,NA,TRBJ1-6,CASSSGQYNSPLHF,TGTGCCAGCAGCTCAGGACAGTATAATTCACCCCTCCACTTT
NA,TRBV15,NA,TRBJ1-5,CATSSRQGEDQPQHF,TGTGCCACCAGCAGCCGGCAGGGTGAAGATCAGCCCCAGCATTTT
NA,TRBV10-3,NA,TRBJ2-7,CAISDSSSYEQYF,TGTGCCATCAGTGATAGCAGTTCCTACGAGCAGTACTTC
NA,TRBV9,NA,TRBJ1-3,CASSVESGYSGNTIYF,TGTGCCAGCAGCGTAGAATCGGGGTACTCTGGAAACACCATATATTTT
NA,TRBV6-1,NA,TRBJ1-5,CASSESTSTLLNQPQHF,TGTGCCAGCAGTGAATCTACGTCAACTCTACTCAATCAGCCCCAGCATTTT
NA,TRBV5-1,NA,TRBJ2-7,CASSLDSGTQSYEQYF,TGCGCCAGCAGCTTGGATTCCGGGACTCAATCCTACGAGCAGTACTTC
NA,TRBV6-5,NA,TRBJ1-5,CASTPSTGQPQHF,TGTGCCAGCACGCCCTCAACGGGTCAGCCCCAGCATTTT
NA,TRBV28,NA,TRBJ1-3,CASSSPLGRQGSGNTIYF,TGTGCCAGCAGTTCGCCCCTCGGTCGTCAGGGCTCTGGAAACACCATATATTTT
NA,TRBV28,TRBD2,TRBJ2-1,CASSFGTSGSHGVYNEQFF,TGTGCCAGCAGTTTTGGGACTAGCGGGAGCCACGGGGTTTACAATGAGCAGTTCTTC
NA,TRBV6-5,TRBD1,TRBJ1-2,CASSPRTGKRGGYTF,TGTGCCAGCAGTCCCCGGACAGGGAAGAGGGGTGGCTACACCTTC
NA,TRBV14,NA,TRBJ2-3,CASSQGRRLGSTDTQYF,TGTGCCAGCAGCCAAGGGCGGCGACTAGGTAGCACAGATACGCAGTATTTT
NA,TRBV6-1,NA,TRBJ2-3,CASSEAFGPDTQYF,TGTGCCAGCAGTGAAGCGTTCGGTCCAGATACGCAGTATTTT
NA,TRBV4-2,NA,TRBJ1-2,CASSPDTGRGDGYTF,TGTGCCAGCAGCCCTGATACAGGGAGAGGTGATGGCTACACCTTC